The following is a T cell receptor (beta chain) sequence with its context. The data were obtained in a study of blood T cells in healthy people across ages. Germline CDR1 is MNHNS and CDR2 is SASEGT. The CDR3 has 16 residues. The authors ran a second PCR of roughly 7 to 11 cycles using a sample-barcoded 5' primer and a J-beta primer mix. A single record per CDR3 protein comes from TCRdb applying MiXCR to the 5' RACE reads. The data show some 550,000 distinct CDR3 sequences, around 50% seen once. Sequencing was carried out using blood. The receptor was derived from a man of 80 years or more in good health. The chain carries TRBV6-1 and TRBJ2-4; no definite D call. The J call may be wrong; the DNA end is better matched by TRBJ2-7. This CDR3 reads CASSEVRLHSDYEQYF. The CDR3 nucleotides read TGTGCCAGCAGTGAAGTTAGGCTCCATTCGGACTACGAGCAGTACTTC.